A single sample is the source of the 11 T cell receptor beta chains below, sequenced in a study of Ad26.COV2.S vaccination and SARS-CoV-2 variants. Specified treatment: some 20 received Ad26.COV2.S at low or high dose, single or two shots; several received placebo; per-sample allocation not given. The study sampled participants on day 63 after the first vaccine or placebo injection. Data came from immunoSEQ multiplex PCR; TCRdb stores just in-frame clones and leaves some out. The sample holds about 280,000 clones; 80% to 90% are singletons and the top ten take 2.5% to 3.5%. Sample: peripheral blood, taken in a trial of Ad26.COV2.S vaccine versus placebo. The receptors here all came from a person aged 18-65 years who received the Ad26.COV2.S COVID-19 vaccine or a placebo.

The CDR3 region has the DNA TGTGCCAGCAGCCAAGCGGGACCGCCTCGGGGCTACACCTTC. This sequence encodes CASSQAGPPRGYTF. The rearrangement uses TRBV3-1 (or the pseudogene TRBV3-2) and TRBJ1-2, with a weak D call TRBD1 (5 bases). The germline V gene encodes CDR1 LGHDT and CDR2 YNNKEL (reference sequence). V was clipped by 1 base and J by 8 bases, with 14 bases between them. The CDR3 totals 14 residues.

V is TRBV13 and J is TRBJ2-7; TRBD2 matches 9 bases. This CDR3 is 14 amino acids long. J gave up 4 bases and V 0 bases, and 1 base lay outside the gene matches. CDR1 PRHDT and CDR2 FYEKMQ come from the germline V gene (reference sequence). CDR3 coding DNA: TGTGCCAGCAGCTTAGGGACTAGCGGATACGAGCAGTACTTC. Protein sequence: CASSLGTSGYEQYF.

The V and J genes are TRBV19 and TRBJ1-2; D gene ambiguous. There are 12 residues in the CDR3. V gave up 5 bases and J gave up 4 bases, with 8 bases separating them. The germline V gene has CDR1 LNHDA and CDR2 SQIVND (reference sequence). The CDR3, as DNA: TGTGCCAGTAGTTCCCCTCGCTATGGCTACACCTTC. Translation gives CASSSPRYGYTF.

This clone was counted between two and nine times. The chain employs TRBV10-3 and TRBJ1-1, with TRBD1 as a possible D gene (6 bases). This CDR3 has 14 residues. Trimming shortened V by 7 bases and J by 1 base, and 13 bases separated the two germline ends. Germline V gene sequence: CDR1 ENHRY, CDR2 SYGVKD. CDR3 coding DNA: TGTGCCATCAAACAGGGAGAGGCGAACACTGAAGCTTTCTTT. Translating gives CAIKQGEANTEAFF.

The rearrangement joins TRBV10-2 to TRBJ1-1; D unclear. The CDR3 runs 15 residues. V lost 1 base, J lost 1 base, and 10 bases lay in between. Germline CDR1 and CDR2: WSHSY and SAAADI. The CDR3 protein is CASSEWVLPNTEAFF. The DNA of the CDR3 is TGCGCCAGCAGTGAGTGGGTTCTCCCGAACACTGAAGCTTTCTTT.

This clone was observed once. V and J are TRBV19 and TRBJ2-7; D may be TRBD2 (5 bases). CDR1 LNHDA and CDR2 SQIVND come from the germline V gene (reference sequence). The CDR3 totals 14 residues. With 4 bases removed from V and 0 bases from J, the gap between germline ends came to 10 bases. In DNA, the CDR3 is TGTGCCAGTAGTACCCAAGGGAGCTCCTACGAGCAGTACTTC. This sequence encodes CASSTQGSSYEQYF. The whole variable domain, filled in from reference TRBV19 and TRBJ2-7, reads DGGITQSPKYLFRKEGQNVTLSCEQNLNHDAMYWYRQDPGQGLRLIYYSQIVNDFQKGDIAEGYSVSREKKESFPLTVTSAQKNPTAFYLCASSTQGSSYEQYFGPGTRLTVT.

The genes are TRBV7-9 and TRBJ2-2; either TRBD1 or TRBD2 may fit D (5 bases each). Germline V gives CDR1 SEHNR, CDR2 FQNEAQ (reference sequence). With 7 bases removed from V and 0 bases from J, the gap between germline ends came to 12 bases. The CDR3 length is 15 residues. The CDR3 coding sequence is TGTGCCAGCAAACGGGGACCGACGAACACCGGGGAGCTGTTTTTT. Its translation: CASKRGPTNTGELFF.

J is TRBJ2-3 and V is TRBV9; 7 positions match TRBD1. Losses at the gene ends were 3 bases for V and 1 base for J; bases not matched to a gene: 5. CDR3 length: 15 residues. In germline, CDR1 is SGDLS, CDR2 YYNGEE. The CDR3 loop is CASSARGRGTDTQYF. Written as DNA, the CDR3 is TGTGCCAGCAGCGCGAGGGGGCGAGGCACAGATACGCAGTATTTT.

This clone has only one observation. J is TRBJ2-2 and V is TRBV5-4; a weak D match, TRBD2 (6 bases). V lost 7 bases and J lost 6, with 16 bases in between. This CDR3 region has 14 residues. CDR1 is SGHNT and CDR2 is YYREEE in the germline V gene (reference sequence). CDR3 loop: CASRSLERAGELFF. The CDR3 DNA is TGTGCCAGCCGATCTTTAGAGCGGGCCGGGGAGCTGTTTTTT.

This sequence joins TRBV2 and TRBJ1-1, with D possibly being TRBD1 (6 bases). Deletions cut 8 bases from V and 2 bases from J, with 21 bases between. CDR1 and CDR2 from the germline V gene are SNHLY and FYNNEI. This CDR3 has 16 amino acids. The CDR3, as DNA: TGTGCCAGCGACGAGATGGGGGCGCTGGGAAACACTGAAGCTTTCTTT. As protein: CASDEMGALGNTEAFF. The full variable domain, rest sourced from reference TRBV2 and TRBJ1-1, is EPEVTQTPSHQVTQMGQEVILRCVPISNHLYFYWYRQILGQKVEFLVSFYNNEISEKSEIFDDQFSVERPDGSNFTLKIRSTKLEDSAMYFCASDEMGALGNTEAFFGQGTRLTVV.

The gene calls are TRBV6-5 and TRBJ2-7, with a tentative D call TRBD2 (5 bases). CDR1 and CDR2 (germline): MNHEY, SVGAGI. Trimming shortened V by 6 bases and J by 6 bases, and 12 bases separated the two germline ends. The CDR3 spans 12 residues. CDR3 bases: TGTGCCAGCAGGCGTCTCCGGGGCGAGCAGTACTTC. This translates into CASRRLRGEQYF.